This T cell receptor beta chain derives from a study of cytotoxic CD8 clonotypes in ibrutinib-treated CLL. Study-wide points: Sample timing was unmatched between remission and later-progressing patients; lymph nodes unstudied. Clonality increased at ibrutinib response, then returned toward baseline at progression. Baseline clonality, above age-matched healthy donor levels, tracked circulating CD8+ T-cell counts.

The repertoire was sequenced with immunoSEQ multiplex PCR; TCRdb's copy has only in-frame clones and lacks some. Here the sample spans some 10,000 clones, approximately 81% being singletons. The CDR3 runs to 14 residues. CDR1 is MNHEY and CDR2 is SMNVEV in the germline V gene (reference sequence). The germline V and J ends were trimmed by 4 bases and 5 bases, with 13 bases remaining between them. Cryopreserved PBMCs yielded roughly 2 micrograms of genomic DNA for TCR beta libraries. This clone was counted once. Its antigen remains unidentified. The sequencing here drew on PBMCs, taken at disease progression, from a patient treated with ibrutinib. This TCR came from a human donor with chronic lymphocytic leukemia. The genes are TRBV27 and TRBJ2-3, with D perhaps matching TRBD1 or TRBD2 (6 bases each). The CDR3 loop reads CASSWGAGGDTQYF. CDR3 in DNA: TGTGCCAGCAGTTGGGGGGCCGGAGGAGATACGCAGTATTTT.